The 5 T cell receptor beta chains in this list originate from one sample, sequenced in a study of T cells after yellow fever vaccination. TCRdb redid the calling of the 5' RACE reads with MiXCR, one entry per CDR3 protein. Of about 45,000 distinct CDR3 sequences detected, more than 6% appear once; the ten largest clones hold roughly 10%. This specimen was PBMCs, either bulk or a sorted T-cell subset (CD4+, CD8+, memory, or dextramer-sorted; not recorded which), taken 45 days after the yellow fever booster vaccination. The source is a man aged 25-45 years who received the YFV17D yellow fever vaccine.

This clonotype occurred a few times. The CDR3, as DNA: TGCAGTGCTAGAGACCCAGCGGCAGCCCGCACCGGGGAGCTGTTTTTT. This encodes CSARDPAAARTGELFF. The genes are TRBV20-1 and TRBJ2-2, with D possibly matching TRBD2 (5 bases). This CDR3 is 16 amino acids long. Looked up from germline, CDR1 is DFQATT and CDR2 is SNEGSKA (reference sequence). V gave up 0 bases and J gave up 4 bases, with 15 bases separating them.

About this clonotype: A read error may explain this, as a much larger clone is one base away. The V gene is TRBV24-1, the J gene TRBJ2-5, with TRBD1 matching 7 bases. Germline CDR1 and CDR2: KGHDR and SFDVKD. This CDR3 comprises 15 residues. CDR3 residues: CATSTTGVGGETKYF. In DNA form, the CDR3 reads TGTGCCACCAGTACCACAGGGGTTGGGGGAGAGACCAAGTACTTC.

This clonotype was recorded many times. The chain joins TRBV7-2 to TRBJ2-5; weak D call: TRBD2 (5 bases). The CDR3 has 12 residues. V lost 3 bases to trimming and J lost 9 bases, with 11 bases between them. Germline-derived CDR1 and CDR2 are SGHTA and FQGNSA. CDR3: CASSFTTGAQYF. The CDR3 coding sequence is TGTGCCAGCAGCTTTACCACCGGGGCCCAGTACTTC.

The sample holds many counts of this clonotype. The chain uses TRBV11-3 and TRBJ1-1; D ambiguous. Germline V lookup: CDR1 SGHNT, CDR2 YENEEA. This CDR3 comprises 13 residues. Between the trimmed V and J ends, which lost 5 bases and 2 bases, there was a span of 9 bases. CDR3 in DNA: TGTGCCAGCAGCCCGAACGTTAACACTGAAGCTTTCTTT. It is translated as CASSPNVNTEAFF.

This clonotype was recorded at least ten times. The chain recombines TRBV4-2 with TRBJ2-5; D possibly corresponds to TRBD1 (6 bases). Looked up from germline, CDR1 is LGHNA and CDR2 is YNFKEQ. Trimming cost V 4 bases and J 0 bases, with 9 bases left between them. The CDR3 runs to 14 residues. CDR3 nucleotide sequence: TGTGCCAGCAGCCGAGGGACAAACCAAGAGACCCAGTACTTC. This sequence encodes CASSRGTNQETQYF.